This T cell receptor (beta chain) originates from a study of CD8 T cells in Susac syndrome. Study at large: Susac syndrome patients were untreated, on corticosteroids with some adding intravenous immunoglobulin, or on intravenous immunoglobulin only.

CD8+ and CD4+ T cells from blood underwent TCR beta sequencing, which was carried out in a high-throughput format. TEMRA cells were FACS-enriched, and CD8+ and CD4+ T cells were isolated negatively. RNA amounts of about 0.5 to 1 ug underwent reverse transcription with random hexamers. Amplification of the TCR beta CDR3 was carried out by immunoSEQ multiplex PCR, which spanned a total of 54 Vbeta and 13 Jbeta segments. TCRdb reanalysed the immunoSEQ multiplex PCR reads using MiXCR and keeps one entry per CDR3 protein. The sample lists about 240,000 distinct CDR3 sequences, 90% to 97% occurring once. The ends lost 3 bases at V and 0 bases at J; junction bases unmatched: 6. CDR1 SGDLS and CDR2 YYNGEE come from the germline V gene. This CDR3 comprises 16 residues.

The TCR was taken from a human donor with Susac syndrome. The rearrangement joins TRBV9 to TRBJ2-1; 7 bases fit TRBD2. Sequencing used CD4+ T cells from PBMCs. The CDR3 region has the DNA TGTGCCAGCAGCGGGCGCGGGACTAACTCCTACAATGAGCAGTTCTTC. This sequence encodes CASSGRGTNSYNEQFF. The whole variable domain, filled in from reference TRBV9 and TRBJ2-1, reads DSGVTQTPKHLITATGQRVTLRCSPRSGDLSVYWYQQSLDQGLQFLIQYYNGEERAKGNILERFSAQQFPDLHSELNLSSLELGDSALYFCASSGRGTNSYNEQFFGPGTRLTVL.